The 17 T cell receptor beta chains below come from one sample, sequenced in a study of T-cell reconstitution after alpha-beta-depleted transplantation in children. Preparation of the TCRbeta library was carried out with unique molecular identifiers. Each CDR3 protein gets one entry after TCRdb re-called the PCR reads with MiXCR. This sample has 150,000 to 250,000 distinct CDR3 sequences; 6.3% occur once, and the top ten carry 4.5%. The sample was PBMCs, taken before TCRalphabeta/CD19-depleted stem cell transplant. The receptors were sampled from a girl in the first two years of life with combined immunodeficiency, due to receive a stem cell transplant.

This clonotype appeared many times. The chain has TRBV6-6 and TRBJ2-3; the D is unclear. Trimming left V 4 bases short and J 6 bases short, with 5 bases between. The CDR3 has 11 amino acids. Germline V gene lookup returns CDR1 MNHNY and CDR2 SVGAGI (reference sequence). The CDR3 loop is CASSWRDTQYF. In nucleotides, the CDR3 is TGTGCCAGCAGTTGGCGGGATACGCAGTATTTT.

This clonotype was recorded at least ten times. The chain joins TRBV4-3 to TRBJ2-1; 11 nucleotides match TRBD1. After removal of 2 bases from V and 14 bases from J, the junction contained 20 bases not matched to a gene. There are 18 residues in the CDR3. From germline, CDR1 is LGHNA and CDR2 YSLEER. CDR3 nucleotides: TGCGCCAGCAGCCAAAACCCTCGGACAGGGGGCAATTCTGAGGAGAAGTTCTTC. Translating gives CASSQNPRTGGNSEEKFF.

There are many counts of this clonotype. The V gene is TRBV18, the J gene TRBJ2-1, with 11 bases matching TRBD2. The length of the CDR3 is 17 residues. V was pared by 6 bases and J by 6 bases, with 13 bases of the junction left unmatched. Germline V CDR1 and CDR2: KGHSH, LQKENI. The CDR3 DNA follows: TGTGCCAGCTCTCTAACCGCTCCGGGACTAGCGGCCAATGAGCAGTTCTTC. The encoded protein is CASSLTAPGLAANEQFF.

This clonotype was seen repeatedly, ten times or more. CDR3 DNA sequence: TGTGCCAGCAGACCGATAGTCTGGCAGTCCTACGAGCAGTACTTC. Amino acid sequence: CASRPIVWQSYEQYF. J is TRBJ2-7 and V is TRBV28, with D uncertain. The CDR3 extends over 15 amino acids. The germline V gene has CDR1 MDHEN and CDR2 SYDVKM. V was cut by 6 bases and J by 1 base, with 16 bases left in between.

This clonotype came up many times. The chain combines TRBV20-1 with TRBJ2-7, with D possibly TRBD1 on 6 matching bases. In germline, CDR1 is DFQATT, CDR2 SNEGSKA (reference sequence). V dropped 5 bases and J dropped 4 bases, with 12 bases sitting between them. This CDR3 is built from 12 residues. CDR3 nucleotide sequence: TGCAGTGCTCCTCGGACAGTTTACGAGCAGTACTTC. This sequence encodes CSAPRTVYEQYF.

There are many counts of this clonotype. The chain combines TRBV6-5 with TRBJ2-1; possible D gene TRBD2, 6 bases. In germline, CDR1 is MNHEY, CDR2 SVGAGI. Trimming removed 4 bases at V and 5 bases at J, with 12 bases between. This CDR3 comprises 14 residues. Written as DNA, the CDR3 is TGTGCCAGCAGTTGGCGGGGACCCCACAATGAGCAGTTCTTC. It yields the protein CASSWRGPHNEQFF.

This clonotype was detected only a few times. This chain uses TRBV29-1 with TRBJ2-5; D is undetermined. Germline assignment: CDR1 SQVTM and CDR2 ANQGSEA. Trimming removed 7 bases at V and 2 bases at J, with 5 bases between. CDR3 length: 10 amino acids. The CDR3 here is CSGVQETQYF. In DNA, the CDR3 is TGCAGCGGCGTACAAGAGACCCAGTACTTC.

This clonotype was seen a handful of times. The chain employs TRBV30 and TRBJ2-7; tentatively, D is TRBD1 (6 bases). From germline, CDR1 is GTSNPN and CDR2 SVGIG (reference sequence). Trimming left V 0 bases short and J 2 bases short, with 14 bases between. CDR3 length equals 15 residues. This chain's CDR3 is CAWSVRGRGPYEQYF. The CDR3 bases are TGTGCCTGGAGTGTGAGGGGCAGGGGCCCCTACGAGCAGTACTTC. The full variable domain, completed using reference TRBV30 and TRBJ2-7, is SQTIHQWPATLVQPVGSPLSLECTVEGTSNPNLYWYRQAAGRGLQLLFYSVGIGQISSEVPQNLSASRPQDRQFILSSKKLLLSDSGFYLCAWSVRGRGPYEQYFGPGTRLTVT.

The CDR3 coding sequence is TGCAGTGCTTTCCGGGCGGGGGTGCTTAGCAATCAGCCCCAGCATTTT. Encoded protein: CSAFRAGVLSNQPQHF. The chain uses TRBV20-1 and TRBJ1-5, with D possibly TRBD1 on 5 matching bases. Germline V gene data show CDR1 as DFQATT and CDR2 as SNEGSKA (reference sequence). The V end was cut by 5 bases, the J end by 0 bases, with 17 bases between. The CDR3 runs to 16 residues.

This clonotype appeared many times. The rearrangement uses TRBV7-9 and TRBJ2-1, with TRBD2 identical over 8 bases. CDR3 length equals 17 residues. The ends lost 5 bases at V and 2 bases at J; junction bases unmatched: 11. The germline gives CDR1 SEHNR, CDR2 FQNEAQ (reference sequence). CDR3 sequence: CASSPGEAGDTYNEQFF. As DNA, the CDR3 is TGTGCCAGCAGCCCAGGAGAAGCGGGGGATACCTACAATGAGCAGTTCTTC.

The chain has TRBV3-1 and TRBJ2-2, with D uncertain. Trimming cost V 11 bases and J 0 bases, with 25 bases left between them. The CDR3 contains 18 residues. CDR1 LGHDT and CDR2 YNNKEL come from the germline V gene (reference sequence). The CDR3 sequence: CASCQDPRRLSNTGELFF. CDR3 in DNA: TGTGCCTCCTGCCAAGATCCTCGGCGCTTATCGAACACCGGGGAGCTGTTTTTT.

This clonotype came up many times. The chain recombines TRBV5-1 with TRBJ2-7, with D uncertain. Trimming left V 3 bases short and J 3 bases short, with 7 bases between. The germline gives CDR1 SGHRS, CDR2 YFSETQ. The CDR3 has 12 residues. CDR3 protein: CASSYNLYEQYF. The CDR3 nucleotides are TGCGCCAGCAGCTACAACCTCTACGAGCAGTACTTC.

Many counts were recorded for this clonotype. The chain combines TRBV5-5 with TRBJ2-3; D remains ambiguous. The CDR3 is made up of 16 amino acids. Germline CDR1 is SGHKS and CDR2 is YYEKEE (reference sequence). Trimming cost V 0 bases and J 0 bases, with 11 bases left between them. This CDR3 is CASSLEVLRSTDTQYF. CDR3 sequence (DNA): TGTGCCAGCAGCTTGGAGGTCCTTCGAAGCACAGATACGCAGTATTTT.

This clonotype came up many times. This chain joins TRBV29-1 and TRBJ2-5; no clear D. With 0 bases removed from V and 5 bases from J, the gap between germline ends came to 13 bases. Germline loops: CDR1 SQVTM, CDR2 ANQGSEA. The CDR3 loop spans 14 amino acids. CDR3 protein: CSVEDGWGRETQYF. The CDR3, as DNA: TGCAGCGTTGAAGATGGGTGGGGTCGGGAGACCCAGTACTTC.

In its sample, this clonotype was seen many times. The V and J genes are TRBV7-9 and TRBJ1-5; D is unclear. The CDR3 runs to 15 residues. CDR1 is SEHNR and CDR2 is FQNEAQ in the germline V gene (reference sequence). Trimming removed 5 bases from V and 0 bases from J, with 11 bases in between. Here the CDR3 reads CASSPLLYSNQPQHF. The DNA of the CDR3 is TGTGCCAGCAGCCCCCTGCTTTATAGCAATCAGCCCCAGCATTTT.

In its sample, this clonotype was seen many times. The chain is built from TRBV12-3 or TRBV12-4 and TRBJ2-7, with 9 bases identical to TRBD1. V shed 6 bases, J shed 0 bases, and the junction held 6 bases outside the gene matches. CDR3 length: 15 residues. The CDR3 DNA is TGTGCCAGCAGCCCCGACAGGGGGAGCTCCTACGAGCAGTACTTC. Translated, it gives CASSPDRGSSYEQYF.

The rearrangement joins TRBV6-5 to TRBJ2-5, with 12 bases fitting TRBD2. The germline gives CDR1 MNHEY, CDR2 SVGAGI. The CDR3 runs 16 residues. The V gene end was trimmed by 2 bases and the J gene end by 3 bases; junction bases not matched to a gene: 4. CDR3 coding DNA: TGTGCCAGCAGTTACGGGACTAGCGGGCAAAAAGAGACCCAGTACTTC. This codes for CASSYGTSGQKETQYF.